The following is a T cell receptor beta chain sequence with its context. No antigen is known for it. The CDR3 is made up of 14 amino acids. Germline values: CDR1 SGHRS, CDR2 YFSETQ. The V end was cut by 2 bases, the J end by 5 bases, with 13 bases between. Data came from immunoSEQ multiplex PCR; TCRdb stores just in-frame clones and leaves some out. The table includes approximately 530,000 clones, 90% to 97% detected once. The sample belongs to a study of shared clonotypes between healthy human individuals. Findings and limits, study-wide: Sorted-subset sequencing, rarefaction showed, was incomplete despite large depth. Represented diversity, genetic and exposure-history alike, was limited by few donors.

There were only Caucasian adults among the donors, and all lived in Nashville, Tennessee. Investigators divided CD4+ cells into CD45RA+ naive and CD45RA-negative memory subsets. The sequence was collected from a woman aged 25 to 39 in good health. What was sequenced was naive CD4+ T cells sorted from blood. This sample's subset: CD45RA+ positively selected. The V call is TRBV5-1, the J call TRBJ2-5, with D perhaps TRBD1 (6 bases). This CDR3 is CASSFNRASETQYF. Here the CDR3 DNA reads TGCGCCAGCAGCTTCAACAGGGCTTCCGAGACCCAGTACTTC.